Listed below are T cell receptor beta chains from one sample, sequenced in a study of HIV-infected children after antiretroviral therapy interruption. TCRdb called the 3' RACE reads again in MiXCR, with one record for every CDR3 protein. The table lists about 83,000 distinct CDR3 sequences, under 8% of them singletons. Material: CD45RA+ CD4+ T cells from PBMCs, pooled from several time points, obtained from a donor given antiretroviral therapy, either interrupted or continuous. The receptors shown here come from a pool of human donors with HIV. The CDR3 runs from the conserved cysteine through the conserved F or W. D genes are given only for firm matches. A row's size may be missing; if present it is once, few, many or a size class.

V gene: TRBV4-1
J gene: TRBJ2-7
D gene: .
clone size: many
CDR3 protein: CASSQPTRSGEQYF
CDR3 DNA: TGCGCCAGCAGCCAGCCCACTAGGTCTGGCGAGCAGTACTTC

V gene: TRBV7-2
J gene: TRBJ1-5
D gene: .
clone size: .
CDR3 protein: CASSLAIRDQPQHF
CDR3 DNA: TGTGCCAGCAGCTTAGCGATCAGGGATCAGCCCCAGCATTTT

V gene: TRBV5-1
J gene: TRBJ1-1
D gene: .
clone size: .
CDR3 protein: CASSYGPLNTEAFF
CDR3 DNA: TGCGCCAGCAGTTATGGGCCTCTAAACACTGAAGCTTTCTTT

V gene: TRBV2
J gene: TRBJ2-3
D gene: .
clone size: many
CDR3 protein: CASSAETTDTQYF
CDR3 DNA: TGTGCCAGCAGCGCCGAGACCACAGATACGCAGTATTTT

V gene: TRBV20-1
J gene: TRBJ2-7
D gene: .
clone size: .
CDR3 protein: CSASDEGYEQYF
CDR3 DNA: TGCAGTGCTAGTGACGAGGGGTACGAGCAGTACTTC

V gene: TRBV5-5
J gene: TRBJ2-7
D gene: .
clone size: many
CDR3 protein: CASSTDKKEQYF
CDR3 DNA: TGTGCCAGCAGCACGGACAAGAAGGAGCAGTACTTC

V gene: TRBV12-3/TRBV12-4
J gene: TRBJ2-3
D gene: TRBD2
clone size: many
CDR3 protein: CASSPIAGTADTQYF
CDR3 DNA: TGTGCCAGCAGTCCCATAGCGGGGACCGCAGATACGCAGTATTTT

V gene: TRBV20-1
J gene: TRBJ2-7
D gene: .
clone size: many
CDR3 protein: CSARVRTYEQYF
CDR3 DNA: TGCAGTGCTAGGGTGCGAACCTACGAGCAGTACTTT

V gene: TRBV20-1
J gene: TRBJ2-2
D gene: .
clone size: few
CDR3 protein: CGVAENTGELFF
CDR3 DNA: TGCGGGGTCGCGGAGAACACCGGGGAGCTGTTTTTT

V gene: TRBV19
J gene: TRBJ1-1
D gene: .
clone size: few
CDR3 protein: CASSIGGAGTEAFF
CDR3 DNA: TGTGCCAGTAGTATTGGGGGCGCCGGGACTGAAGCTTTCTTT

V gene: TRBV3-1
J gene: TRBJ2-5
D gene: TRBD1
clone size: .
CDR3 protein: CASSQEDRGILAGTQYF
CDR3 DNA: TGTGCCAGCAGCCAAGAGGACAGGGGCATCCTTGCGGGGACCCAGTACTTC

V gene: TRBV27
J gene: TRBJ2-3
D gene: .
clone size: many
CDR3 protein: CASMGLFSTDTQYF
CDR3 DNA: TGTGCCAGCATGGGGCTATTCTCCACAGATACGCAGTATTTT

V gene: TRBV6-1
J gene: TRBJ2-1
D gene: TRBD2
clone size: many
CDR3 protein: CATQRIAGLVNEQFF
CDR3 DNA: TGTGCCACCCAGAGAATAGCGGGATTGGTCAATGAGCAGTTCTTC

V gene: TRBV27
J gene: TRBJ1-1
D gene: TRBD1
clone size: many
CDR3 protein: CASSTTGSGTEAFF
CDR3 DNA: TGTGCCAGCAGTACGACAGGGTCTGGCACTGAAGCTTTCTTT

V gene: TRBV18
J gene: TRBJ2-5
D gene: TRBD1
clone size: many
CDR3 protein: CASSPPWDRGRETQYF
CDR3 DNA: TGTGCCAGCTCACCACCGTGGGACAGGGGTCGGGAGACCCAGTACTTC

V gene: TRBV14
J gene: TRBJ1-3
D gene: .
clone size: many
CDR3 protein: CASSQVPGNTIYF
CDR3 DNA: TGTGCCAGCAGCCAAGTCCCTGGAAACACCATATATTTT

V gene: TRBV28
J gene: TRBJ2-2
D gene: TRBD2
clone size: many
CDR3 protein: CASSKRPGLGTGELFF
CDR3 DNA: TGTGCCAGCAGCAAGAGACCGGGACTAGGAACCGGGGAGCTGTTTTTT

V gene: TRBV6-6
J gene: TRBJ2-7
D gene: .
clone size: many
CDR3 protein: CATRTLSSYEQYF
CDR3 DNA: TGTGCCACGCGAACCCTTAGCTCCTACGAGCAGTACTTC

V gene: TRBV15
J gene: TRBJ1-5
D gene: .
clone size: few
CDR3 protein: CATSRELSNQPQHF
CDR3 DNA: TGTGCCACCAGCAGAGAACTTAGCAATCAGCCCCAGCATTTT

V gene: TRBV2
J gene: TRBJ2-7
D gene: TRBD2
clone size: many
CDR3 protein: CASTSGEQYF
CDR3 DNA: TGTGCCAGCACTAGCGGAGAGCAGTACTTC

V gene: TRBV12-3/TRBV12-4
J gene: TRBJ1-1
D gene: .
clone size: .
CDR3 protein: CASSWQGFSMDAEAFF
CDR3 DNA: TGTGCCAGCAGTTGGCAGGGATTTTCGATGGACGCTGAAGCTTTCTTT

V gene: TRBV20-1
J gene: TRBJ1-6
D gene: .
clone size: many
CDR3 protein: CSASSPNSPLHF
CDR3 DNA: TGCAGTGCTAGCAGTCCTAATTCACCCCTCCACTTT

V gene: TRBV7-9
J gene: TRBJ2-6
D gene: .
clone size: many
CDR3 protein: CASSLVVGSGANVLTF
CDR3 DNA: TGTGCCAGCAGCTTAGTTGTAGGATCTGGGGCCAACGTCCTGACTTTC

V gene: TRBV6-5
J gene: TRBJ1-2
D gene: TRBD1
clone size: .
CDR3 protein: CASRQGQGGSGYTF
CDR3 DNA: TGTGCCAGCAGGCAGGGACAGGGCGGTTCTGGCTACACCTTC

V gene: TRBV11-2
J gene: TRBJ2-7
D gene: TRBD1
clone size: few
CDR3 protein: CASSLSGQGNEQYF
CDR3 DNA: TGTGCCAGCAGCTTATCGGGACAGGGTAACGAGCAGTACTTC

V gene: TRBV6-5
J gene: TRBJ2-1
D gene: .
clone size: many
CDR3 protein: CASSYSPAPSSYNEQFF
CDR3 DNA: TGTGCCAGCAGTTACTCGCCAGCCCCATCCTCCTACAATGAGCAGTTCTTC

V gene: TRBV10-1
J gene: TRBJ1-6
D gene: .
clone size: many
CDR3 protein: CASSPRGPNSPLHF
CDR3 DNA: TGCGCCAGCAGCCCCAGGGGACCTAATTCACCCCTCCACTTT

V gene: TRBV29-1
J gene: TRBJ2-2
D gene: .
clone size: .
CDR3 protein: CSVQRGDTGELFF
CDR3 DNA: TGCAGCGTCCAACGCGGGGACACCGGGGAGCTGTTTTTT

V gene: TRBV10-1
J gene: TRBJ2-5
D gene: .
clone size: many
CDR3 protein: CASSIWDWGGRQDTQYF
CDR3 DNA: TGTGCCAGCAGCATTTGGGACTGGGGGGGCAGACAAGACACCCAGTACTTT

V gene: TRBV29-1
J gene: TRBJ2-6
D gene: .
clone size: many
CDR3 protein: CSVPGSSGANVLTF
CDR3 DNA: TGCAGCGTTCCAGGGTCTAGTGGGGCCAACGTCCTGACTTTC

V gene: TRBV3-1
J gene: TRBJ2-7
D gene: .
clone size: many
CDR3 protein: CASSPIWGSVYEQYF
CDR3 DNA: TGTGCCAGCAGCCCCATATGGGGGAGTGTTTACGAGCAGTACTTC

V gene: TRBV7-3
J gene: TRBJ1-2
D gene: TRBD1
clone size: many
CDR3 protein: CASSLGGQGGLGYTF
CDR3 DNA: TGTGCCAGCAGCTTGGGTGGGCAGGGGGGCCTTGGCTACACCTTC

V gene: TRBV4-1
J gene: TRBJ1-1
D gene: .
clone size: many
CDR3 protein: CASSPGIRNTEAFF
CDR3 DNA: TGCGCCAGCAGCCCAGGCATTCGGAACACTGAAGCTTTCTTT

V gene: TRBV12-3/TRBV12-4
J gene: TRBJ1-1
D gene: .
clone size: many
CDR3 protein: CASNERGEAFF
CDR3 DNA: TGTGCCAGCAACGAAAGGGGTGAAGCTTTCTTT

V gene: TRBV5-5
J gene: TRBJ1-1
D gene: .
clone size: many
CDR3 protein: CASSYPQGFPEAFF
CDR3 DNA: TGTGCCAGCAGCTACCCCCAGGGGTTTCCTGAAGCTTTCTTT

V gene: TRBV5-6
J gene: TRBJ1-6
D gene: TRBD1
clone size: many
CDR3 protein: CASSGTGEENSPLHF
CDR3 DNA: TGTGCCAGCAGCGGGACAGGGGAAGAGAATTCACCCCTCCACTTT

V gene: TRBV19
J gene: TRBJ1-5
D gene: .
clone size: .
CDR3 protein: CASSWGSQYSNQPQHF
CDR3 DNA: TGTGCCAGTAGTTGGGGCAGCCAATATAGCAATCAGCCCCAGCATTTT

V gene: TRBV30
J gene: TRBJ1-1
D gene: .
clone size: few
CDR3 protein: CAWSEFPFGGMNTEAFF
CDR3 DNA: TGTGCCTGGAGTGAGTTTCCGTTCGGGGGTATGAACACTGAAGCTTTCTTT

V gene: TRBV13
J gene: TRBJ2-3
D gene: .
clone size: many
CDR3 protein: CASSIERAPITDTQYF
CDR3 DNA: TGTGCCAGCAGCATAGAGCGGGCCCCCATCACAGATACGCAGTATTTT

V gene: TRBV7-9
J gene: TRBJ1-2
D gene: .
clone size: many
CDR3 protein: CASAKGSHYGYTF
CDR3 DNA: TGTGCCAGCGCAAAGGGGTCCCACTATGGCTACACCTTC

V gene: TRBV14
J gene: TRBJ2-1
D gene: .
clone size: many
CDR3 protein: CASSQELDGAHEQFF
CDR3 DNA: TGTGCCAGCAGCCAAGAACTGGATGGGGCTCATGAGCAGTTCTTC

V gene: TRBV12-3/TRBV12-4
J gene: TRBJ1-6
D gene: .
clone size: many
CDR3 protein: CASRARRRDSPLHF
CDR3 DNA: TGTGCCAGCAGGGCACGGCGCAGGGATTCACCCCTCCACTTT

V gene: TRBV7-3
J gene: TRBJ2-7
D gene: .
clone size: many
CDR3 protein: CASYAYPSYEQYF
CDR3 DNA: TGTGCCAGCTATGCCTACCCCTCCTACGAGCAGTACTTC

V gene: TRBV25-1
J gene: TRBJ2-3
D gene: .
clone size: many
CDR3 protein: CASSEAGGSTDTQYF
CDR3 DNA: TGTGCCAGCAGTGAAGCAGGCGGAAGCACAGATACGCAGTATTTT

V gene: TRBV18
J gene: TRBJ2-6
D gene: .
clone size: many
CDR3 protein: CASSPRPGTGANVLTF
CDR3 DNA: TGTGCCAGCTCACCACGTCCGGGTACTGGGGCCAACGTCCTGACTTTC

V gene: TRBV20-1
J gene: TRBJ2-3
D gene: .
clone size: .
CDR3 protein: CSARRGREDTQYF
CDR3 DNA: TGCAGTGCTAGACGGGGGCGCGAAGATACGCAGTATTTT

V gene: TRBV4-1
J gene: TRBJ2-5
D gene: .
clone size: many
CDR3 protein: CASSRQNRGQETQYF
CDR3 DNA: TGCGCCAGCAGCCGACAAAACCGGGGGCAAGAGACCCAGTACTTC

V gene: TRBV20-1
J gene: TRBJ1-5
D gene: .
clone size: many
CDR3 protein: CSARSSDNQPQHF
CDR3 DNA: TGCAGTGCTAGGTCCAGCGATAATCAGCCCCAGCATTTT

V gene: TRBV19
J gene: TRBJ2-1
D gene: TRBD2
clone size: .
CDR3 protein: CASTKIAGTPSQFF
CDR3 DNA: TGTGCCAGTACCAAAATAGCGGGAACCCCTTCGCAGTTCTTC

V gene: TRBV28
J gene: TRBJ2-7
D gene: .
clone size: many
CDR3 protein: CATLQSTPEQYF
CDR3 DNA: TGTGCCACCCTACAGAGTACCCCAGAGCAGTACTTC